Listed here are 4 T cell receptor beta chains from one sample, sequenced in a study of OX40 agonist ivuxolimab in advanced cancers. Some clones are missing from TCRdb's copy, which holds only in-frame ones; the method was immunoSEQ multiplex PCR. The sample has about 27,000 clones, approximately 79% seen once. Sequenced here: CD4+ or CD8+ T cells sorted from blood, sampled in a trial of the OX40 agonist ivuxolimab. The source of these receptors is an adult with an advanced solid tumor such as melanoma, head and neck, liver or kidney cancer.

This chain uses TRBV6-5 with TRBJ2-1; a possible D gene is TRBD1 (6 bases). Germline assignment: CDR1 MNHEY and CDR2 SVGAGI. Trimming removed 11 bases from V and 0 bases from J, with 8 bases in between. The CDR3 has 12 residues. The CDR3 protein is CAAGASYNEQFF. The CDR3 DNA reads TGTGCCGCAGGGGCCTCCTACAATGAGCAGTTCTTC.

This CDR3 is CASSLGQGVPRENIQYF. The CDR3 DNA reads TGTGCCAGCAGCTTAGGGCAGGGGGTACCCAGGGAAAACATTCAGTACTTC. The rearrangement joins TRBV11-2 to TRBJ2-4; 7 bases align to TRBD1. The CDR3 consists of 17 residues. Trimming took 1 base from V and 5 from J; bases not matched to a gene: 11. Germline-derived CDR1 and CDR2 are SGHAT and FQNNGV. Full variable domain (remainder filled in from reference TRBV11-2 and TRBJ2-4): EAGVAQSPRYKIIEKRQSVAFWCNPISGHATLYWYQQILGQGPKLLIQFQNNGVVDDSQLPKDRFSAERLKGVDSTLKIQPAKLEDSAVYLCASSLGQGVPRENIQYFGAGTRLSVL.

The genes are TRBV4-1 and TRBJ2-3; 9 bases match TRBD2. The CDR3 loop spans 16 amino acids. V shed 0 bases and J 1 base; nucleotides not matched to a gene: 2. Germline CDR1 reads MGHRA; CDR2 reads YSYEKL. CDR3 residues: CASSQDSGRGTDTQYF. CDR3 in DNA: TGCGCCAGCAGCCAAGATAGCGGGAGAGGCACAGATACGCAGTATTTT.

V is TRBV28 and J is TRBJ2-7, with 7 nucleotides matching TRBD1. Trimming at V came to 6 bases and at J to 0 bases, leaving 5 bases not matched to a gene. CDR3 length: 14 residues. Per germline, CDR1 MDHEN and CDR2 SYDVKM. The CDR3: CASSYRGLSYEQYF. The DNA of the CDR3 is TGTGCCAGCAGCTACAGGGGCCTCTCCTACGAGCAGTACTTC.